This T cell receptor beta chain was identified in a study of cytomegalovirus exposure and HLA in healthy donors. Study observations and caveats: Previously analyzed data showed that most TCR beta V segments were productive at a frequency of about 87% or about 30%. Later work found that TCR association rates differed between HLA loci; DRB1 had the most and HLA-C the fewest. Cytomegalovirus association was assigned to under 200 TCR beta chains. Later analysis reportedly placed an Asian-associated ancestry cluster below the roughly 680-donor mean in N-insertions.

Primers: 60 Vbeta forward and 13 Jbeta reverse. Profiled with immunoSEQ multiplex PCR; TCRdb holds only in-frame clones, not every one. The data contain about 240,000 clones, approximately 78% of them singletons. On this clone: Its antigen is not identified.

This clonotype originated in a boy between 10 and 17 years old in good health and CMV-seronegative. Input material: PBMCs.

CDR3 residues: CASSLESSGVYEQYF. Here the CDR3 DNA reads TGTGCCAGCAGCTTGGAGTCTAGCGGGGTCTACGAGCAGTACTTC. The chain employs TRBV5-4 and TRBJ2-7; 9 bases fit TRBD2. CDR3 length: 15 amino acids. The trim removed 0 bases at V and 3 bases at J, leaving 4 bases unmatched. CDR1 is SGHNT and CDR2 is YYREEE in the germline V gene (reference sequence).